These 4 T cell receptor beta chains were sequenced from one sample in a study of beta chain features in type 1 diabetes. Since all of the isolated RNA was reverse transcribed, expressed TCRB transcripts were what got sequenced. Here immunoSEQ multiplex PCR was the method, and the copy in TCRdb shows in-frame clones only, minus some. The sample yields hundreds of thousands of clones, roughly 17% seen once. Sample: naive CD4+ T cells from blood. These receptors were obtained from a woman between 18 and 29 years old in good health.

This clone was observed a few times. The chain is built from TRBV7-8 and TRBJ2-1; a weak D match, TRBD2 (6 bases). The CDR3 totals 15 residues. The ends were cut back, 3 bases at V and 2 bases at J, with 11 bases in the middle. The germline CDR1 and CDR2 sequences are SGHVS and FQNEAQ. The CDR3 protein is CASSFQRATYNEQFF. The CDR3 DNA sequence: TGTGCCAGCAGCTTCCAGCGGGCAACCTACAATGAGCAGTTCTTC. Supplemented by reference TRBV7-8 and TRBJ2-1, the full variable domain reads GAGVSQSPRYKVAKRGQDVALRCDPISGHVSLFWYQQALGQGPEFLTYFQNEAQLDKSGLPSDRFFAERPEGSVSTLKIQRTQQEDSAVYLCASSFQRATYNEQFFGPGTRLTVL.

This clone was found a few times. The chain has TRBV21-1 and TRBJ2-1; the table's D call of TRBD1 was not tested on the DNA. TRBV21-1 is a pseudogene locus. CDR3 size: 15 residues. CDR3 coding DNA: TGTGCCAGCAGCAACCTACAGGGGGTATTCAATGAGCAGTTCTTC. Translated: CASSNLQGVFNEQFF.

A few counts support this clone. The J gene is TRBJ2-1, the V gene TRBV6-1; perhaps TRBD1 as D (6 bases). Trimming took off 6 bases at V and 7 bases at J, with 19 bases between the two ends. Per the germline V gene, CDR1 is MNHNS and CDR2 is SASEGT. The CDR3 has 15 residues. CDR3 sequence reads: CASSTGSNPGNEQFF. The CDR3 coding sequence is TGTGCCAGCAGCACAGGGTCCAACCCTGGGAATGAGCAGTTCTTC.

This clone was detected a few times. This chain joins TRBV7-9 and TRBJ2-4, with 7 nucleotides matching TRBD1. The CDR3 length is 15 residues. In germline, CDR1 is SEHNR, CDR2 FQNEAQ (reference sequence). Germline trimming cut 6 bases from V and 0 bases from J; bases unmatched to any gene: 5. The CDR3 protein is CASSEQGLAKNIQYF. Here the CDR3 DNA reads TGTGCCAGCAGTGAACAGGGGCTAGCCAAAAACATTCAGTACTTC.